This T cell receptor beta chain was documented in a study of CD4 T cell repertoires in COVID-19 (dated by TCRdb to about 2021). With respect to the entire study: To analyze cross-reactivity, CFSE-low cells were expanded with IL-2 for less than 11 days and then labeled again and restimulated with spike proteins from other coronaviruses. In COVID-19-recovered individuals, the study described naturally processed CD4+ T cell responses to SARS-CoV-2 spike and nucleoprotein and used TCR Vbeta sequencing to evaluate clonal composition. In a few recovered individuals, the researchers analyzed the TCR Vbeta repertoire of SARS-CoV-2-reactive T cells at the subset level. The paper's findings and limits, for the study overall: Consistent with cross-reactivity, between 7 and 25% of SARS-CoV-2 clonotypes also showed up in secondary cultures stimulated with SARS-CoV and/or HKU1 spike. Several of the most expanded SARS-CoV-2-reactive clonotypes were present in two or all three memory subsets, which suggests intraclonal diversification.

Concerning this clone: Its antigen target is currently unknown. There are no base qualities to consult, and no much larger clone falls within one base.

According to the study, the label for this sample's time point signals: sample from a COVID-19-recovered individual after infection. The donors were patients who had gone through COVID-19 ranging from mild to severe and had recovered. Uncultured memory T cell samples were subjected to sequencing directly after ex vivo isolation. CD4+ total memory, central memory, effector memory and circulating T follicular helper cells were isolated from peripheral blood mononuclear cells. To prepare the library, the immunoSEQ multiplex PCR assay was applied. The original pipeline was this. Repertoire overlap between subsets was quantified using the Chao-Jaccard similarity index and counts of shared clonotypes. The table was pulled from immuneACCESS by TCRdb, which kept in-frame rearrangements only. Such tables lose some clones; where checked, under half of the loss comes from unresolved V genes, and the rest has no known cause. That table furnishes V, J and clone size, whereas the DNA furnished D and trimming. The sample table holds approximately 75,000 clones, of which around 82% were seen once. Clones ranked in the top ten supply over 0.45% of the sample.

Ends trimmed: V by 5 bases, J by 6 bases; bases unmatched to a gene: 5. Reading the germline V gene gives CDR1 MDHEN and CDR2 SYDVKM. The CDR3, cysteine through phenylalanine, is 14 amino acids long. The read is trimmed to its CDR3 DNA, 42 bases read in frame from base 1. The clonotype was recovered from a human donor who had COVID-19. The chain uses TRBV28 and TRBJ1-4, with 8 middle bases fitting TRBD1. The input for sequencing was CD4+ T cells from peripheral blood, taken after recovery from COVID-19. This receptor carries the CDR3 CASSDRGGDEKLFF. The DNA is TGTGCCAGCAGTGACAGGGGCGGAGATGAAAAACTGTTTTTT. The CDR3, completed at both ends by the reference TRBV28 and TRBJ1-4 genes, gives the full variable domain DVKVTQSSRYLVKRTGEKVFLECVQDMDHENMFWYRQDPGLGLRLIYFSYDVKMKEKGDIPEGYSVSREKKERFSLILESASTNQTSMYLCASSDRGGDEKLFFGSGTQLSVL.